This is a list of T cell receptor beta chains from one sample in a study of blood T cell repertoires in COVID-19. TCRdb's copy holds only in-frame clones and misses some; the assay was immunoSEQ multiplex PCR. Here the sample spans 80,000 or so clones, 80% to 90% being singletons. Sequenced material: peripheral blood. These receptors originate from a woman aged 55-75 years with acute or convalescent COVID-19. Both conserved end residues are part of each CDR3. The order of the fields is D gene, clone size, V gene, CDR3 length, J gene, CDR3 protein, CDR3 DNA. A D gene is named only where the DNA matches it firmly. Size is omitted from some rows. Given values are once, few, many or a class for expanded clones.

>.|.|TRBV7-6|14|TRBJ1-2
CASSLSEGDYGYTF
TGTGCCAGCAGCTTATCCGAAGGAGACTATGGCTACACCTTC
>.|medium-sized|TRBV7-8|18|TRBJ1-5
CASSLEPLGAGSNQPQHF
TGTGCCAGCAGCTTAGAGCCTCTGGGAGCCGGTAGCAATCAGCCCCAGCATTTT
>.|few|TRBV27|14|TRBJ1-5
CASSPDRYRQPQHF
TGTGCCAGCAGTCCTGACAGGTACCGTCAGCCCCAGCATTTT
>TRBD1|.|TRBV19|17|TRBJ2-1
CASSIGMDRKTDNEQFF
TGTGCCAGTAGTATAGGTATGGACAGGAAAACCGACAATGAGCAGTTCTTC
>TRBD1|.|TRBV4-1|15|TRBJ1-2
CASSQEGQSNYGYTF
TGCGCCAGCAGCCAAGAGGGACAGAGCAACTATGGCTACACCTTC
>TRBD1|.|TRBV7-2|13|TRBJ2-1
CASSGTGADEQFF
TGTGCCAGCAGCGGGACAGGGGCCGATGAGCAGTTCTTC
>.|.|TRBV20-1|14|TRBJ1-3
CSASGGNSGNTIYF
TGCAGTGCTAGTGGGGGCAACTCTGGAAACACCATATATTTT
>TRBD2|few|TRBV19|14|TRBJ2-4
CASMETSAKNIQYF
TGTGCCAGTATGGAGACTAGCGCCAAAAACATTCAGTACTTC
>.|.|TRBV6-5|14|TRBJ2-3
CASSYVVAKDTQYF
TGTGCCAGCAGTTACGTAGTAGCCAAAGATACGCAGTATTTT
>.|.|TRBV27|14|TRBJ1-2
CASSFRGGNYGYTF
TGTGCCAGCAGTTTCCGGGGGGGTAACTATGGCTACACCTTC
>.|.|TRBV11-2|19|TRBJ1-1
CASSLDVSRVGVVNTEAFF
TGTGCCAGCAGCTTAGACGTATCAAGAGTCGGGGTGGTGAACACTGAAGCTTTCTTT
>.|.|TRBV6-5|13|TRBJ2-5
CASIGHQSETQYF
TGTGCCAGCATAGGACATCAGTCGGAGACCCAGTACTTC
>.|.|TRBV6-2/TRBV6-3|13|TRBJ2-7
CASSWAGIYEQYF
TGTGCCAGCAGTTGGGCAGGGATCTACGAGCAGTACTTC
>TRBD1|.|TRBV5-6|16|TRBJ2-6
CASSPSQGAGANVLTF
TGTGCCAGCAGCCCTAGCCAGGGGGCTGGGGCCAACGTCCTGACTTTC
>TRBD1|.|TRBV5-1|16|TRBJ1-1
CASSLGRDRKNTEAFF
TGCGCCAGCAGCTTGGGCCGGGACAGGAAGAACACTGAAGCTTTCTTT
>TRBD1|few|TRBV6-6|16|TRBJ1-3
CASSKGQGAAVGTIYF
TGTGCCAGCAGTAAGGGACAGGGGGCCGCCGTGGGGACCATATATTTT
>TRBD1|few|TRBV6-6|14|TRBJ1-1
CATQPGQGSTEAFF
TGTGCCACCCAGCCGGGACAGGGCTCGACTGAAGCTTTCTTT
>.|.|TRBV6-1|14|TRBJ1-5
CASSEWQNNQPQHF
TGTGCCAGCAGTGAGTGGCAGAACAATCAGCCCCAGCATTTT
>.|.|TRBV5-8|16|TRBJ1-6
CASSSYDSSYNSPLHF
TGTGCCAGCAGCTCGTACGATAGCTCCTATAATTCACCCCTCCACTTT
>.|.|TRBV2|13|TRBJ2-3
CASSATGLDTQYF
TGTGCCAGCAGTGCAACAGGATTAGATACGCAGTATTTT
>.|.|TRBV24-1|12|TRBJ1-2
CATSAGAYGYTF
TGTGCCACCAGTGCAGGGGCTTATGGCTACACCTTC
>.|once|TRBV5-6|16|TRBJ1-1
CASSLLGGGKNTEAFF
TGTGCCAGCAGCCTTCTCGGGGGAGGGAAGAACACTGAAGCTTTCTTT
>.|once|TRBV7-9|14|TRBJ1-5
CASSPPGNNQPQHF
TGTGCCAGCAGCCCCCCAGGTAACAATCAGCCCCAGCATTTT
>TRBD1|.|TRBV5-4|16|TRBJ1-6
CASSPGQGFYNSPLHF
TGTGCCAGCAGCCCGGGACAGGGTTTCTATAATTCACCCCTCCACTTT
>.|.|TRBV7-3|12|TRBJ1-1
CASSLADRQAFF
TGTGCCAGCAGCCTAGCGGACAGACAAGCTTTCTTT
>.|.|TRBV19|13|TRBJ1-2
CASSIETSYGYTF
TGTGCCAGTAGTATAGAAACCAGCTATGGCTACACCTTC
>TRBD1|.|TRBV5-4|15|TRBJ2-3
CASSTRQGGTDTQYF
TGTGCCAGCAGCACCCGACAGGGTGGCACAGATACGCAGTATTTT
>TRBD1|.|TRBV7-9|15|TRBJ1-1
CASSLMAGGNTEAFF
TGTGCCAGCAGCTTAATGGCAGGGGGGAACACTGAAGCTTTCTTT
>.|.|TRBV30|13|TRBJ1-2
CACPRQSNYGYTF
TGTGCCTGCCCCCGACAGTCTAACTATGGCTACACCTTC
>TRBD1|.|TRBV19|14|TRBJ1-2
CASSTRDSNYGYTF
TGTGCCAGTAGTACCCGGGACAGTAACTATGGCTACACCTTC
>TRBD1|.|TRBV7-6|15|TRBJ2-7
CASSPRDSGSYEQYF
TGTGCCAGCAGCCCTCGGGACAGCGGCTCCTACGAGCAGTACTTC
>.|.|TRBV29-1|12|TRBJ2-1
CSVGESYNEQFF
TGCAGCGTTGGCGAATCCTACAATGAGCAGTTCTTC
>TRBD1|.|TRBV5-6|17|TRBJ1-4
CASVRTGDPATNEKLFF
TGTGCCAGCGTAAGGACAGGGGACCCCGCAACTAATGAAAAACTGTTTTTT
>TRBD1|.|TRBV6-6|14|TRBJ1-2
CASSITDRAYGYTF
TGTGCCAGCAGTATTACCGACAGGGCCTATGGCTACACCTTC
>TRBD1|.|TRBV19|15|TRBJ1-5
CASSIGQGYNQPQHF
TGTGCCAGTAGTATAGGACAGGGGTATAATCAGCCCCAGCATTTT
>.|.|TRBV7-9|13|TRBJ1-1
CASRGHFGPEAFF
TGTGCCAGCAGGGGACACTTCGGACCTGAAGCTTTCTTT
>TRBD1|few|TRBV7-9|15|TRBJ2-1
CASSWGQGAEDEQFF
TGTGCCAGCAGCTGGGGACAGGGGGCCGAGGATGAGCAGTTCTTC
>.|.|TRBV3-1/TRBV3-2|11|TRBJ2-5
CASIQLKTQYF
TGTGCCAGCATCCAACTAAAGACCCAGTACTTC
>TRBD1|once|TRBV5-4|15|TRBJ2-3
CASRPGDRATDTQYF
TGTGCCAGCCGCCCTGGGGACAGGGCCACAGATACGCAGTATTTT
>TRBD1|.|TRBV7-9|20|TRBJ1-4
CASSILPRDRGYQSNEKLFF
TGTGCCAGCAGCATACTGCCCCGGGACAGGGGCTACCAAAGTAATGAAAAACTGTTTTTT
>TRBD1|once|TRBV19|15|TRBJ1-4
CASSILTGEFEKLFF
TGTGCCAGTAGTATATTGACAGGGGAATTTGAAAAACTGTTTTTT
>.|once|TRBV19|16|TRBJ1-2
CASSIRGEVDFRGYTF
TGTGCCAGTAGTATAAGGGGCGAGGTCGACTTTCGCGGCTACACCTTC
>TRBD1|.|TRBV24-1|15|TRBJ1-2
CATSDYPITRTGLTF
TGTGCCACCAGTGACTACCCAATAACCCGGACAGGTCTGACCTTC
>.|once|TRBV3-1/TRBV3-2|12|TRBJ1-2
CASSRGYYGYTF
TGTGCCAGCAGCCGAGGGTACTATGGCTACACCTTC
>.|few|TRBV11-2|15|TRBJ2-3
CASSPDRGITDTQYF
TGTGCCAGCAGCCCCGATAGGGGGATCACAGATACGCAGTATTTT
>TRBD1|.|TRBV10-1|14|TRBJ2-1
CASSEGQVYNEQFF
TGCGCCAGCAGTGAGGGACAGGTATACAATGAGCAGTTCTTC
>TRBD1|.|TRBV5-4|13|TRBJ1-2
CASSLDRGTGYTF
TGTGCCAGCAGCTTGGACAGGGGGACTGGCTACACCTTC
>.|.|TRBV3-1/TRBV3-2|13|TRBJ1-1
CASSQARPLEAFF
TGTGCCAGCAGCCAAGCCAGGCCGCTTGAAGCTTTCTTT
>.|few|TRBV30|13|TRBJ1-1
CAWSVAGNTEAFF
TGTGCCTGGAGTGTTGCAGGGAACACTGAAGCTTTCTTT
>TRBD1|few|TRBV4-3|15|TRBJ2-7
CASSQEGGQVSEQYF
TGCGCCAGCAGCCAAGAAGGGGGACAGGTGAGCGAGCAGTACTTC
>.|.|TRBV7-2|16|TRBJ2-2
CASSLAASANTGELFF
TGTGCCAGCAGCTTAGCGGCTAGCGCGAACACCGGGGAGCTGTTTTTT
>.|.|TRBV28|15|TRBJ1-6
CASSTGGMLGSPLHF
TGTGCCAGCAGCACGGGGGGCATGCTGGGATCACCCCTCCACTTT
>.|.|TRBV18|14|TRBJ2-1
CASSPPLSYPEQFF
TGTGCCAGCTCACCACCGCTGTCCTATCCCGAGCAGTTCTTC
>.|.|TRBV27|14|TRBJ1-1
CASRDLDTNTEAFF
TGTGCCAGCAGGGACTTAGACACGAACACTGAAGCTTTCTTT
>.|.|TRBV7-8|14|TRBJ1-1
CASSLVRYNTEAFF
TGTGCCAGCAGCTTAGTCCGCTACAACACTGAAGCTTTCTTT
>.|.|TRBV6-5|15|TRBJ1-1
CATTPNRGANTEAFF
TGTGCCACAACACCAAACCGTGGGGCCAACACTGAAGCTTTCTTT